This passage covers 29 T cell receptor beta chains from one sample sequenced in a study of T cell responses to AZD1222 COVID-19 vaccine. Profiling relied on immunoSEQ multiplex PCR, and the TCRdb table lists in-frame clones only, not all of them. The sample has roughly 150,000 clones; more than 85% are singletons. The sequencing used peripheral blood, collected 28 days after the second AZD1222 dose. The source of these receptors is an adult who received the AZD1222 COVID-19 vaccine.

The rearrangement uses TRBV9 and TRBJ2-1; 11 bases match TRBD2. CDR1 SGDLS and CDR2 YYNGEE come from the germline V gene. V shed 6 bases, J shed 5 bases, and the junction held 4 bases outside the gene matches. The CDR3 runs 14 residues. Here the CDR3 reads CASNTGLADNEQFF. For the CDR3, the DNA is TGTGCCAGCAACACGGGACTAGCGGACAATGAGCAGTTCTTC.

CDR3: CASSRLQATGELFF. The CDR3 DNA reads TGCGCCAGCAGCCGACTACAAGCGACCGGGGAGCTGTTTTTT. The chain has TRBV5-1 and TRBJ2-2, with a possible D match to TRBD2 (5 bases). This CDR3 region has 14 residues. The V and J ends lost 4 bases and 5 bases respectively, with 12 bases between them. Looked up from germline, CDR1 is SGHRS and CDR2 is YFSETQ. The full variable domain, with the rest looked up from reference TRBV5-1 and TRBJ2-2, is KAGVTQTPRYLIKTRGQQVTLSCSPISGHRSVSWYQQTPGQGLQFLFEYFSETQRNKGNFPGRFSGRQFSNSRSEMNVSTLELGDSALYLCASSRLQATGELFFGEGSRLTVL.

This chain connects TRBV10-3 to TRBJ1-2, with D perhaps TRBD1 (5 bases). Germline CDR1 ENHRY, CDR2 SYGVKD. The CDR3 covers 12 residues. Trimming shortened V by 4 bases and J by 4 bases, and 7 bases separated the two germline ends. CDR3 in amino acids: CAISGGIYGYTF. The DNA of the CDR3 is TGTGCCATCAGTGGGGGGATCTATGGCTACACCTTC.

The DNA for the CDR3 is TGTGCCAGCAGCCGCCGACAGGGTCACGGTTCGGATTCACCCCTCCACTTT. This gives the protein CASSRRQGHGSDSPLHF. The genes are TRBV3-1 (or the pseudogene TRBV3-2) and TRBJ1-6; 7 bases map to TRBD1. Germline-derived CDR1 and CDR2 are LGHDT and YNNKEL (reference sequence). This CDR3 is 17 amino acids long. V shed 4 bases, J shed 8 bases, and the junction held 14 bases outside the gene matches.

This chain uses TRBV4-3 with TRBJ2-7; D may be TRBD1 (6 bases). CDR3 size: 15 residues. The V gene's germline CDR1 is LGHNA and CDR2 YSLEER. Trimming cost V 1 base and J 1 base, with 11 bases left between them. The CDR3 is CASSQGWTASYEQYF. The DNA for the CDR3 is TGCGCCAGCAGCCAAGGGTGGACAGCTTCCTACGAGCAGTACTTC.

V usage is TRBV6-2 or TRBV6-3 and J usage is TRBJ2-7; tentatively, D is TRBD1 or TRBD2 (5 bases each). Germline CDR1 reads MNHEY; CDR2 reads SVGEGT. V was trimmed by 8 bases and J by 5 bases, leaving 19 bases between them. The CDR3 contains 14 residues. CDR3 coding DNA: TGTGCCAGCCGCCTTTCTGGGGGAATCGACGAGCAGTACTTC. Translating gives CASRLSGGIDEQYF.

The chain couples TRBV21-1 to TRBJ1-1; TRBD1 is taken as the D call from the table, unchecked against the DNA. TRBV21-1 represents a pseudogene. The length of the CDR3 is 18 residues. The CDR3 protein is CASSSIPRQPPAYTEAFF. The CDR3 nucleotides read TGTGCCAGCAGCAGCATTCCTCGACAGCCCCCTGCGTACACTGAAGCTTTCTTT.

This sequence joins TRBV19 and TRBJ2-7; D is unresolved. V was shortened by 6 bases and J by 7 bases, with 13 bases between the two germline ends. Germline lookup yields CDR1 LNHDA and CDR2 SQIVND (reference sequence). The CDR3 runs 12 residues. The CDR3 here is CASRSGSWEQYF. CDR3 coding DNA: TGTGCCAGTAGGTCCGGGTCTTGGGAGCAGTACTTC.

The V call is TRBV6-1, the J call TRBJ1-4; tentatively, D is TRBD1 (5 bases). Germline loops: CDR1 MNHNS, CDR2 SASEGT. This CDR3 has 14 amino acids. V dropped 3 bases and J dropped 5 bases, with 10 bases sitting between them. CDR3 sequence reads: CASSDRWDNEKLFF. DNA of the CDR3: TGTGCCAGCAGTGACAGGTGGGACAATGAAAAACTGTTTTTT.

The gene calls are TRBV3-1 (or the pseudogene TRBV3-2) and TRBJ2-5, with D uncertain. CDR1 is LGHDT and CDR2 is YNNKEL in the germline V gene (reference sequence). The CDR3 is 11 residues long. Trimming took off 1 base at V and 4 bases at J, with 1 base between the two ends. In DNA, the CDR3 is TGTGCCAGCAGCCAAGTAGAGACCCAGTACTTC. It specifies CASSQVETQYF.

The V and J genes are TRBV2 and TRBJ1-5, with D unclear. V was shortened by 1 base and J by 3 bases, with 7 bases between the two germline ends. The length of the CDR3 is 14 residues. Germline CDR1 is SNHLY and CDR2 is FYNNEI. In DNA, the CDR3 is TGTGCCAGCAGTGAAGATCGCATCAATCAGCCCCAGCATTTT. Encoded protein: CASSEDRINQPQHF. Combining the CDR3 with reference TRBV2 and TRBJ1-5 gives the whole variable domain EPEVTQTPSHQVTQMGQEVILRCVPISNHLYFYWYRQILGQKVEFLVSFYNNEISEKSEIFDDQFSVERPDGSNFTLKIRSTKLEDSAMYFCASSEDRINQPQHFGDGTRLSIL.

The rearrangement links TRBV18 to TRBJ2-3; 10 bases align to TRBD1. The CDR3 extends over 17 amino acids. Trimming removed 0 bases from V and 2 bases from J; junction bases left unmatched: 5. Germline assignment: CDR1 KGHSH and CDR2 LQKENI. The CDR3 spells CASSPPGQGTSTDTQYF. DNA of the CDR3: TGTGCCAGCTCACCACCGGGACAGGGGACCTCCACAGATACGCAGTATTTT.

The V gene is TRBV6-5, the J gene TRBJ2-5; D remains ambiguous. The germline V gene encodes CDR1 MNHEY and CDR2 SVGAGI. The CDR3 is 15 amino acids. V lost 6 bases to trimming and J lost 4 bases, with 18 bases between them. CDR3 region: CASRRSRTPGETQYF. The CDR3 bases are TGTGCCAGCAGGCGCTCGAGGACCCCCGGAGAGACCCAGTACTTC.

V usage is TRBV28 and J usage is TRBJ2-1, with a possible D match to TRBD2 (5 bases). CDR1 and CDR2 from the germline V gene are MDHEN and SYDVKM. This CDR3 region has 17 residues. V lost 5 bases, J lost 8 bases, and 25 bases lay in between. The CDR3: CASSGDQWKRTDYEQFF. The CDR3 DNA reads TGTGCCAGCAGTGGGGATCAGTGGAAGCGGACTGATTATGAGCAGTTCTTC.

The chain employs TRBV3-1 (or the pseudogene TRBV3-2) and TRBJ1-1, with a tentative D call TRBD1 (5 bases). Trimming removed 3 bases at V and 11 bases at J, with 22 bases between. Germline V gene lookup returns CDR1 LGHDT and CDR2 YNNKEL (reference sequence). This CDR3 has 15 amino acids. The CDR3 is CASSHSGSGSGGAFF. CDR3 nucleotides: TGTGCCAGCAGCCACTCGGGGTCAGGGAGCGGTGGGGCTTTCTTT.

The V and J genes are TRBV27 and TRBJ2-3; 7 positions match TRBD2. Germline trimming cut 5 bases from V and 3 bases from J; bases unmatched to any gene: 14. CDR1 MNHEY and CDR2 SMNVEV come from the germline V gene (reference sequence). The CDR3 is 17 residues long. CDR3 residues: CASSGNFGGVVTDTQYF. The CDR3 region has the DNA TGTGCCAGCAGTGGGAACTTTGGGGGGGTAGTAACAGATACGCAGTATTTT.

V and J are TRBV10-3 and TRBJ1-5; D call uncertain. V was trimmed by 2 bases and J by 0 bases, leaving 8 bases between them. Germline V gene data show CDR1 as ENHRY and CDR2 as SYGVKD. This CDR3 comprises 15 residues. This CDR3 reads CAISEGRNSNQPQHF. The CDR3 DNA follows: TGTGCCATCAGTGAGGGAAGGAATAGCAATCAGCCCCAGCATTTT.

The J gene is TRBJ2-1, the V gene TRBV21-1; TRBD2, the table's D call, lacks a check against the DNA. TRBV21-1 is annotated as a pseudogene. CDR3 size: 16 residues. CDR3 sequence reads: CASTRGGLVLYNEQFF. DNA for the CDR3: TGTGCCAGCACGCGAGGGGGACTAGTTCTCTACAATGAGCAGTTCTTC.

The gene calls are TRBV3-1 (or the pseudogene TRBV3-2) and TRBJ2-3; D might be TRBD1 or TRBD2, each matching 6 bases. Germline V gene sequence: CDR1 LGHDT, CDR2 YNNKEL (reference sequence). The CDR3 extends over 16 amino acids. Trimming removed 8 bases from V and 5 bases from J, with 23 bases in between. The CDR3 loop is CASGSYGGVGGDTQYF. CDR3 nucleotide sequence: TGTGCCAGCGGATCCTATGGCGGGGTAGGGGGAGATACGCAGTATTTT.

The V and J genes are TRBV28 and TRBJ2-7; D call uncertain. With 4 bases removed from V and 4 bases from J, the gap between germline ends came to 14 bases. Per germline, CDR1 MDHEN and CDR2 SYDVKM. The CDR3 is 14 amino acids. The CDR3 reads CASSWQKTLYEQYF. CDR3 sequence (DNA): TGTGCCAGCAGTTGGCAGAAAACACTTTACGAGCAGTACTTC.

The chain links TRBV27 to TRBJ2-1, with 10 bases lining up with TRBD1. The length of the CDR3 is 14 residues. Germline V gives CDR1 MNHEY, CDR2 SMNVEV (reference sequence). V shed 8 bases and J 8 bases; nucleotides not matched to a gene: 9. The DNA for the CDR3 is TGTGCCAGCGGGCGGGACAGGGGTTCGGATGAGCAGTTCTTC. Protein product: CASGRDRGSDEQFF.

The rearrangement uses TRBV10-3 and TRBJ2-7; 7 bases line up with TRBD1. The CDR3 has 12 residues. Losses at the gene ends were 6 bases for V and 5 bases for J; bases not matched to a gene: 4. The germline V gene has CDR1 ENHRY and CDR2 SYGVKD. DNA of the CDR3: TGTGCCATCAGCGGGACAGCCCACGAGCAGTACTTC. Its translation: CAISGTAHEQYF.

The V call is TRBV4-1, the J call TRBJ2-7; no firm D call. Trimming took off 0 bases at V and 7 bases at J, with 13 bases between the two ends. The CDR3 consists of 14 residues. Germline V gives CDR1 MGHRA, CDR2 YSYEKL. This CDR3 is CASSQDSRGLEQYF. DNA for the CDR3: TGCGCCAGCAGCCAAGATTCCCGCGGCTTGGAGCAGTACTTC.

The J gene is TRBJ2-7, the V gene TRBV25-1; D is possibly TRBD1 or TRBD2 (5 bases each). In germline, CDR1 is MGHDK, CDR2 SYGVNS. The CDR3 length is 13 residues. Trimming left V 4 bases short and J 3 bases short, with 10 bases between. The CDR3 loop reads CASSGDVVYEQYF. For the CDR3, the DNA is TGTGCCAGCAGTGGGGACGTCGTCTACGAGCAGTACTTC.

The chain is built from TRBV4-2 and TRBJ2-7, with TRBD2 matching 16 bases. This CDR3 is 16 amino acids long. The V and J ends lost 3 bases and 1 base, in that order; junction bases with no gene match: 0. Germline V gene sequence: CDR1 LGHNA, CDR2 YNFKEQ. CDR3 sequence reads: CASSQGLAGGSYEQYF. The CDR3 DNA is TGTGCCAGCAGCCAGGGACTAGCGGGAGGGTCCTACGAGCAGTACTTC.

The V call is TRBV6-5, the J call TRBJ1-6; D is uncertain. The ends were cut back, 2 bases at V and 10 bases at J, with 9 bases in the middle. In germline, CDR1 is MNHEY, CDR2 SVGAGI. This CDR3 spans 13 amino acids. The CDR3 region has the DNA TGTGCCAGCAGTTACAACCTGGAATCACCCCTCCACTTT. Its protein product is CASSYNLESPLHF.

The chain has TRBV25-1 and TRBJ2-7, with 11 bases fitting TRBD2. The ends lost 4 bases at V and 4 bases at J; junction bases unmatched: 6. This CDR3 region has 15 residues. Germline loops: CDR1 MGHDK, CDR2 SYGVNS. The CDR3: CASSGGLADRYEQYF. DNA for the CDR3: TGTGCCAGCAGTGGGGGACTAGCGGACAGATACGAGCAGTACTTC.

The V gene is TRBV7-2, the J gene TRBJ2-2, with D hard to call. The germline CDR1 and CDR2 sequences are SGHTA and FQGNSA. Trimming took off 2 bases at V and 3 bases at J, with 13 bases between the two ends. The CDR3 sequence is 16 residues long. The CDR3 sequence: CASSLRVAWDTGELFF. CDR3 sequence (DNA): TGTGCCAGCAGCTTAAGGGTAGCATGGGACACCGGGGAGCTGTTTTTT.

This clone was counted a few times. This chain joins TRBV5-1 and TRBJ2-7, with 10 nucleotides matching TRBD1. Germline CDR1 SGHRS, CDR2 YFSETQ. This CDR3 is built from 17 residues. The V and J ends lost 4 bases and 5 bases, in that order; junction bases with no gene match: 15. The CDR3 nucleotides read TGCGCCAGCAGCCCAACCTTTGGGACAGGGGATAACGACGAGCAGTACTTC. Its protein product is CASSPTFGTGDNDEQYF.